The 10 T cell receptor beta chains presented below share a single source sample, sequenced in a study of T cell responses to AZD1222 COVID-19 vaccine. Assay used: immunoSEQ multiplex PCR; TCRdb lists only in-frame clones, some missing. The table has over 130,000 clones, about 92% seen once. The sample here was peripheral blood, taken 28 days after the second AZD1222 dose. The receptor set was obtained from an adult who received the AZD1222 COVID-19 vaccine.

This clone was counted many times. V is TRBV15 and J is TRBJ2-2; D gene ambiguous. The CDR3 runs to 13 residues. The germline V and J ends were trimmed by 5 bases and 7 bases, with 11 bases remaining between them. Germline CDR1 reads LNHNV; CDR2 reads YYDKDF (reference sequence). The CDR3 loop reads CATSSHRGGELFF. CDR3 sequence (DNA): TGTGCCACCAGCTCCCATCGCGGCGGGGAGCTGTTTTTT. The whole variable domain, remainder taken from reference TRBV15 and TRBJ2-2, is DAMVIQNPRYQVTQFGKPVTLSCSQTLNHNVMYWYQQKSSQAPKLLFHYYDKDFNNEADTPDNFQSRRPNTSFCFLDIRSPGLGDTAMYLCATSSHRGGELFFGEGSRLTVL.

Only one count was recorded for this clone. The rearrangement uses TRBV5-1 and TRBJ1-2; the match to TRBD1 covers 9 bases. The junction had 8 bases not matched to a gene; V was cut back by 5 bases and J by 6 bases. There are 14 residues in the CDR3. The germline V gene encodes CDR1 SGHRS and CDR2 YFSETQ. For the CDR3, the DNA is TGCGCCAGCAGTCGAGGGACAGGGAGCGATGGCTACACCTTC. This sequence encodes CASSRGTGSDGYTF.

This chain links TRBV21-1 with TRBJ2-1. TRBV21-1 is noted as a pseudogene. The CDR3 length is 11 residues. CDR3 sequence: CASSSRGEQFF. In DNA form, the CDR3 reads TGTGCCAGCAGCTCGAGGGGTGAGCAGTTCTTC.

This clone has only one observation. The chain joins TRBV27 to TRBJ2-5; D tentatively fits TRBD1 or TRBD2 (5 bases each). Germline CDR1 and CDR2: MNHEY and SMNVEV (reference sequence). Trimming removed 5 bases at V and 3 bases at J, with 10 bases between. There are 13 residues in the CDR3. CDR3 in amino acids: CASSPGPEETQYF. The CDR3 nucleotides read TGTGCCAGCAGTCCGGGACCGGAAGAGACCCAGTACTTC.

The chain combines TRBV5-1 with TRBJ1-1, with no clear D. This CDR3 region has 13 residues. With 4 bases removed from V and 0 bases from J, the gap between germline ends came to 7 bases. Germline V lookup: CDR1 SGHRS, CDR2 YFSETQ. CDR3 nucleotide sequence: TGCGCCAGCAGCCCAGACCTGAACACTGAAGCTTTCTTT. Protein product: CASSPDLNTEAFF.

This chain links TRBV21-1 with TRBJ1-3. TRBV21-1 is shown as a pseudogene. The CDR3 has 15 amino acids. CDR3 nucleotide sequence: TGTGCCAGAACAAGCGGGGGAAACTCTGGAAACACCATATATTTT. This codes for CARTSGGNSGNTIYF.

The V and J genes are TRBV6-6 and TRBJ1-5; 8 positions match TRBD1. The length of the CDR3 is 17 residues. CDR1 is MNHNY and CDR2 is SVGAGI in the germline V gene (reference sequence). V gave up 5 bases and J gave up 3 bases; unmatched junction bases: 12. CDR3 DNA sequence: TGTGCCAGCAGTCGCCAGGGGGCTTCCCTTACCAATCAGCCCCAGCATTTT. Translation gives CASSRQGASLTNQPQHF.

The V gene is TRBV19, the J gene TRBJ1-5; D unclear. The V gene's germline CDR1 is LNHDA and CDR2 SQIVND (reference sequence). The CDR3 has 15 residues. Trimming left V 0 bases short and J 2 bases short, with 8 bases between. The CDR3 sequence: CASSIDRGGNQPQHF. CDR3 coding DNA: TGTGCCAGTAGTATAGACCGGGGAGGCAATCAGCCCCAGCATTTT.

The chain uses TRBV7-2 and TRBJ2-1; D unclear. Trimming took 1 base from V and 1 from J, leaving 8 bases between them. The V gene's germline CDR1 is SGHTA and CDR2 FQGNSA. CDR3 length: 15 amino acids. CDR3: CASSLESASYNEQFF. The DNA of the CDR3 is TGTGCCAGCAGCTTAGAGAGTGCGTCCTACAATGAGCAGTTCTTC.

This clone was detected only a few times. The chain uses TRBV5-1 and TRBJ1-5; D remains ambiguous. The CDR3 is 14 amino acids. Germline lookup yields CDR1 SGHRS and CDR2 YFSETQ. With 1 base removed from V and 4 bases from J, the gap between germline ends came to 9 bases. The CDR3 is CASSLSGSNQPQHF. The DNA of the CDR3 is TGCGCCAGCAGCTTGTCTGGTTCGAATCAGCCCCAGCATTTT.